This T cell receptor (beta chain) was retrieved from a study of CD8 T cells in Susac syndrome (dated by TCRdb to between 2018 and 2021). Background for the entire study: Among the Susac syndrome patients who were sequenced, clinically active disease was present in six and clinical remission was observed in roughly eight. The study used repertoire sequencing to test whether antigen drove CD8+ T cell activation and differentiation in Susac syndrome. At blood withdrawal, Susac syndrome patients were therapy-naive, treated with corticosteroids (with IVIg additionally given to some), or treated with IVIg alone. The study compared CD8+ T cell repertoire clonality among about a dozen healthy donors, around 14 Susac syndrome patients and 15 multiple sclerosis patients. Results and caveats for the whole study, not just this receptor: Looking at Susac-specific public clones, the researchers identified under 20 in the total CD8+ repertoire and a few in the CD8+ TEMRA repertoire. CD8+ repertoires in Susac syndrome showed clonal expansion, which was highest in CD8+ TEMRA cells and was greater in clinically active patients than in remitting patients. The number of individuals in the TCR sequencing and HLA analysis was acknowledged as relatively small.

The germline V gene supplies CDR1 SGHDT and CDR2 YYEEEE. The germline V and J ends show losses of 3 bases and 4 bases respectively, and no gene match explains 8 bases of the junction. The CDR3 runs 15 amino acids, cysteine and phenylalanine included. The read is trimmed to its CDR3 DNA, 45 bases read in frame from base 1. RNA was extracted with the RNeasy kit and roughly 0.45 to 1 ug was reverse transcribed using random hexamers. The immunoSEQ multiplex PCR assay, covering 54 Vbeta and 13 Jbeta segments, was used to amplify TCR beta CDR3 regions. To correct PCR amplification bias, a synthetic template baseline was used for both primer optimization and computational correction. As for the original processing: Reads were assigned to V, D and J genes according to IMGT and analyzed in immunoSEQ Analyzer, with only productive sequences retained. To calculate clonality, Shannon entropy was normalized by log2 of the number of productive unique sequences and then subtracted from one. Public and private clones were assessed among the 100 most prevalent clones of each patient and control. Susac-specific clones were defined as absent from healthy and MS cohorts, approximately 1,000 published viral clones and other ImmuneACCESS disease sequences. TCRdb passed the public sequencing reads through fastp at Q25 and MiXCR, retaining productive beta sequences. Under each unique CDR3 protein, matching rows form one entry showing the most common genes and DNA. V and J calls and clone size were set by TCRdb, not the authors. The sample contains 95,000 to 150,000 distinct CDR3 sequences, 90% to 95% of them found a single time. Jointly, the top ten make up about 0.28% of the sample.

Peripheral blood CD8+ and CD4+ T cells from healthy donors, Susac syndrome patients and multiple sclerosis patients were profiled by high-throughput TCR beta sequencing. The Susac syndrome patients fulfilled recently defined diagnostic criteria for either definite or probable disease. Bulk CD8+ and CD4+ T cells were purified by magnetic negative isolation, while CD8+ TEMRA cells were enriched using FACS. Blood was collected in EDTA tubes and processed within 24 hours, with PBMCs isolated through density gradient centrifugation. PBMCs intended for TCR sequencing were cryopreserved in liquid nitrogen and were subsequently thawed in a 37 degrees C water bath. The sorted or isolated CD4+, CD8+ and CD8+ TEMRA cells reached a purity of at least 90%. A note on this clonotype: Its antigen is not yet known. No base quality information exists; no much larger clone differs at one position.

This sequence uses TRBV5-6 and TRBJ2-5; 8 bases in the junction line up with TRBD1. Sample: CD8+ T cells from PBMCs. This TCR was recovered from a human donor with Susac syndrome. The CDR3 protein: CASSSDRERGETQYF. Read as DNA, the sequence is TGTGCCAGCAGCTCGGACAGGGAAAGAGGAGAGACCCAGTACTTC.